These 4 T cell receptor beta chains originate from one sample sequenced in a study of cytomegalovirus exposure and HLA in healthy donors (dated by TCRdb to about 2017). The library was prepared using the immunoSEQ multiplex PCR assay. A mixture of 60 forward primers for TCR Vbeta segments and 13 reverse primers for TCR Jbeta segments was used in the multiplex PCR. In TCRdb, the immuneACCESS table is reduced to in-frame sequences with V and J assigned. These tables do not hold every clone; where another copy was compared, an unresolved V gene accounts for under half, and the others remain unexplained. Across this sample there are fewer than 150,000 clones, with more than 75% seen only once. The ten largest clones represent 5.1% of the sample. Sequencing used PBMCs. These receptors were collected from a male donor in good health and CMV-seronegative.

The chain carries TRBV6-4 and TRBJ1-6; D is perhaps TRBD1 (6 bases). Germline CDR1 reads MRHNA; CDR2 reads SNTAGT. The CDR3 loop spans 13 amino acids. The V and J ends lost 6 bases and 10 bases respectively, with 13 bases between them. CDR3 nucleotides: TGTGCCAGCAGGGACAGCTTTGAATCACCCCTCCACTTT. The encoded protein is CASRDSFESPLHF.

V is TRBV16 and J is TRBJ1-1, with D tentatively TRBD1 (6 bases). V lost 2 bases and J lost 6, with 13 bases in between. Germline CDR1 reads KGHSY; CDR2 reads FQNENV. The CDR3 is 14 amino acids. The CDR3 coding sequence is TGTGCCAGCAGCCAACAGGGGAAGGCCGCTGAAGCTTTCTTT. It yields the protein CASSQQGKAAEAFF.

This clone was observed once. The chain couples TRBV4-3 to TRBJ1-5; no clear D. The ends were cut back, 4 bases at V and 0 bases at J, with 10 bases in the middle. CDR1 is LGHNA and CDR2 is YSLEER in the germline V gene. The CDR3 totals 15 residues. This CDR3 is CASSREVYSNQPQHF. CDR3 in DNA: TGCGCCAGCAGCCGGGAGGTCTATAGCAATCAGCCCCAGCATTTT.

The chain recombines TRBV9 with TRBJ2-5; a weak D match, TRBD2 (6 bases). In germline, CDR1 is SGDLS, CDR2 YYNGEE. The CDR3 length is 16 residues. Between the trimmed V and J ends, which lost 4 bases and 6 bases, there was a span of 22 bases. In DNA, the CDR3 is TGTGCCAGCAGCCCCGGGGGATCCTACGCAGGGAAGACCCAGTACTTC. Amino acid sequence: CASSPGGSYAGKTQYF.